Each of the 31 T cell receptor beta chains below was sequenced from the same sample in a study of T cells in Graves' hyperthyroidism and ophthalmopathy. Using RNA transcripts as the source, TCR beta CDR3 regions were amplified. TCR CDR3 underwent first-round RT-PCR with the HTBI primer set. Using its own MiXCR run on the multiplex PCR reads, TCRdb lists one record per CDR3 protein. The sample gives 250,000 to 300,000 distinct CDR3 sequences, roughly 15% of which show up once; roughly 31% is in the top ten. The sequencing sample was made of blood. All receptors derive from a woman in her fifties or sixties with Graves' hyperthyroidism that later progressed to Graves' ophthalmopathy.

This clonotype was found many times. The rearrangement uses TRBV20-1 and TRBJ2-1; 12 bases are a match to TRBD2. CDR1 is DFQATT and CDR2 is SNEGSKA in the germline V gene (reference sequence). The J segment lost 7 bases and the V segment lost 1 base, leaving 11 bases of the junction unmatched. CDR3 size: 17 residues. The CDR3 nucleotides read TGCAGTGCTAGAGTTCGACTAGCGGGAGAGGTGGGGAATGAGCAGTTCTTC. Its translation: CSARVRLAGEVGNEQFF.

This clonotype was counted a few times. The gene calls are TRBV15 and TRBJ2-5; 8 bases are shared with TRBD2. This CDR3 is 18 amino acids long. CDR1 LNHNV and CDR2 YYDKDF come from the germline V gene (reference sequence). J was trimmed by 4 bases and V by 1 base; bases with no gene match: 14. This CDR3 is CATSRGTVAGRSGETQYF. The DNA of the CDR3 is TGTGCCACCAGCAGAGGTACCGTAGCGGGAAGGAGCGGAGAGACCCAGTACTTC.

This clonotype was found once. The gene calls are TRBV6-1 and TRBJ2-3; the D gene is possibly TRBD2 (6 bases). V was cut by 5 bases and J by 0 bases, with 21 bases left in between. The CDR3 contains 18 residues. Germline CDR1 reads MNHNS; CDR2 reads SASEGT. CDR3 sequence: CASSLGMGGVASTDTQYF. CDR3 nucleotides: TGTGCCAGCAGTCTTGGGATGGGCGGGGTGGCTAGCACAGATACGCAGTATTTT.

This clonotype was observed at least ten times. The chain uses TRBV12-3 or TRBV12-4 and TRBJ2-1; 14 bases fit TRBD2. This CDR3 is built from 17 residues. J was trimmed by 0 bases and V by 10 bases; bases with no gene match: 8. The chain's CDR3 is CATTTSGRGSSYNEQFF. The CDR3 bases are TGTGCCACGACGACTAGCGGGAGGGGAAGCTCCTACAATGAGCAGTTCTTC.

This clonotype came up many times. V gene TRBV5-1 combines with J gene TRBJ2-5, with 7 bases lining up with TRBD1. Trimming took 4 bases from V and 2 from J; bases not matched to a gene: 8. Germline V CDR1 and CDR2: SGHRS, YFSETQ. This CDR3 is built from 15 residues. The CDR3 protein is CASSLDRVGQETQYF. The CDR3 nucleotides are TGCGCCAGCAGCCTAGACAGGGTGGGTCAAGAGACCCAGTACTTC.

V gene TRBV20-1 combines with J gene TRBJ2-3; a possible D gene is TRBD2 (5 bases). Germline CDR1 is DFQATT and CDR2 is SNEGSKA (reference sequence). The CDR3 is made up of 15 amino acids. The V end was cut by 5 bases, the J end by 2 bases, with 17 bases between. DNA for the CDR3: TGCAGTGCTCCCGCCCGAGACTATTCCACAGATACGCAGTATTTT. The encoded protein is CSAPARDYSTDTQYF.

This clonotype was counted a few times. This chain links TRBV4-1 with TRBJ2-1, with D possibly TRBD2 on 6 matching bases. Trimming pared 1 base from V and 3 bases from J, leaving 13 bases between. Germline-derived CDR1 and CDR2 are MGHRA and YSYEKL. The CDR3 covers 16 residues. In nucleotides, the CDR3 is TGCGCCAGCAGCCAAGTAGTCCTAGCGATCTACAATGAGCAGTTCTTC. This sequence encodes CASSQVVLAIYNEQFF.

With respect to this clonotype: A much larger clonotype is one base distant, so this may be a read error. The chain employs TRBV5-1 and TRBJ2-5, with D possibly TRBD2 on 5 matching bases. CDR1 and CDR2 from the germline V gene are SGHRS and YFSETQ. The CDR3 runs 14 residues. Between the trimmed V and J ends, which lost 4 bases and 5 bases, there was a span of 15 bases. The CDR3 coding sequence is TGCGCCAGCAGCCATCCGTCGGGATCTGAGACCCAGTACTTC. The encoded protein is CASSHPSGSETQYF.

CDR3 loop: CASRRGTSDTDTQYF. In nucleotides, the CDR3 is TGTGCCAGCAGAAGAGGGACTAGCGACACAGATACGCAGTATTTT. The chain combines TRBV2 with TRBJ2-3, with 10 bases fitting TRBD2. CDR1 is SNHLY and CDR2 is FYNNEI in the germline V gene. V was pared by 6 bases and J by 2 bases, with 5 bases of the junction left unmatched. The CDR3 loop spans 15 amino acids.

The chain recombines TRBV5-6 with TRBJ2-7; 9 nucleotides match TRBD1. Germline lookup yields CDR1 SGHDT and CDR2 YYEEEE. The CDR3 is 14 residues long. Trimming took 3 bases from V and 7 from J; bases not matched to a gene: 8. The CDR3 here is CASSSGTGWEEQYF. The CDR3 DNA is TGTGCCAGCAGCTCCGGGACAGGGTGGGAAGAGCAGTACTTC.

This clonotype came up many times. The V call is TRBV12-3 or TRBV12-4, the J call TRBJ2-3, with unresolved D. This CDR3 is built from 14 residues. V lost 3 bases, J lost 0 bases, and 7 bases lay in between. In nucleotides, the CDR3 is TGTGCCAGCAGTTTGCAATTTAGCACAGATACGCAGTATTTT. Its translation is CASSLQFSTDTQYF.

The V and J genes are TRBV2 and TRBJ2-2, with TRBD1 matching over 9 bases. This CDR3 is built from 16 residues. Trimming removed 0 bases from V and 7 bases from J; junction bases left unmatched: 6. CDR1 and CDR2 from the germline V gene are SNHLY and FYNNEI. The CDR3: CASSEAGTGRSGELFF. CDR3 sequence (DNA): TGTGCCAGCAGTGAAGCGGGGACAGGGAGAAGCGGGGAGCTGTTTTTT.

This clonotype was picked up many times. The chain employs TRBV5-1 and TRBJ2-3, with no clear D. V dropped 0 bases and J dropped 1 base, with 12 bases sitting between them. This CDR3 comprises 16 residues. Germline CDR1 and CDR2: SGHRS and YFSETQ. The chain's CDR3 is CASSLAADIRTDTQYF. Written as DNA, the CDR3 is TGCGCCAGCAGCTTGGCCGCTGACATTCGCACAGATACGCAGTATTTT.

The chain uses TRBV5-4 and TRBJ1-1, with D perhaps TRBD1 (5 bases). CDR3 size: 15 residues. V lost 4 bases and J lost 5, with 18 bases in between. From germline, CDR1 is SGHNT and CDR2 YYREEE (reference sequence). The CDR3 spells CASSPSSQRQTEAFF. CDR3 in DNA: TGTGCCAGCAGCCCGTCCTCGCAGCGACAGACTGAAGCTTTCTTT.

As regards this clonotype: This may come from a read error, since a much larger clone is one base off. The DNA for the CDR3 is TGTGCCATCAGTGAGTCGGGACATGGACCCATGAACACTGAAGCTTTCTTT. Its protein is CAISESGHGPMNTEAFF. The chain joins TRBV10-3 to TRBJ1-1; maybe TRBD1 (6 bases). Trimming cost V 0 bases and J 0 bases, with 14 bases left between them. Germline CDR1 is ENHRY and CDR2 is SYGVKD. This CDR3 is 17 amino acids long.

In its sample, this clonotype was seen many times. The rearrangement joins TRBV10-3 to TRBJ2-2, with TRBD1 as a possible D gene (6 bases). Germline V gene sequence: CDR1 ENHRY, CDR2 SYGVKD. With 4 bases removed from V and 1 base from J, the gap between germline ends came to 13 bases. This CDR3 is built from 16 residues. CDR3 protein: CAISGARTENTGELFF. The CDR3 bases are TGTGCCATCAGTGGGGCTAGGACAGAGAACACCGGGGAGCTGTTTTTT.

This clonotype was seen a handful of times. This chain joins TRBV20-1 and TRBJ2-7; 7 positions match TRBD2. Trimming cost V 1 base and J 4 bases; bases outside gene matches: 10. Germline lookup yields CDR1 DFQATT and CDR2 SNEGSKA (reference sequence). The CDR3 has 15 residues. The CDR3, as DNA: TGCAGTGCTAGAGGTGGAGGGACTAAGCCTTACGAGCAGTACTTC. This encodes CSARGGGTKPYEQYF.

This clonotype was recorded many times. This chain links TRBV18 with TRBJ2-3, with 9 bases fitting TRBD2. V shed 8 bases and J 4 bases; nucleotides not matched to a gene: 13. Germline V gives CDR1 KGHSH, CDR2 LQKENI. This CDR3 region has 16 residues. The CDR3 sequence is CASTYLAGRISDTQYF. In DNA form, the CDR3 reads TGTGCCAGCACCTACCTAGCGGGAAGGATTTCAGATACGCAGTATTTT.

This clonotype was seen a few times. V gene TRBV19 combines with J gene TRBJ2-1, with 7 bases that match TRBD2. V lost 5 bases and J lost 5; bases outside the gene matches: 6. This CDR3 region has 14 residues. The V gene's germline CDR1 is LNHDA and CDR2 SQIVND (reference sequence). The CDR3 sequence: CASSGGGLDNEQFF. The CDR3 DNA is TGTGCCAGTAGTGGGGGGGGACTCGACAATGAGCAGTTCTTC.

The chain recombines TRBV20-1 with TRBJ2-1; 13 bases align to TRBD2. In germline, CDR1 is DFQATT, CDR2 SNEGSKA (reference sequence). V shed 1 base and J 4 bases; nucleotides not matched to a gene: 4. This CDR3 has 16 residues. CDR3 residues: CSARALAGGVYNEQFF. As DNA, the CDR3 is TGCAGTGCTAGAGCACTAGCGGGAGGGGTATACAATGAGCAGTTCTTC.

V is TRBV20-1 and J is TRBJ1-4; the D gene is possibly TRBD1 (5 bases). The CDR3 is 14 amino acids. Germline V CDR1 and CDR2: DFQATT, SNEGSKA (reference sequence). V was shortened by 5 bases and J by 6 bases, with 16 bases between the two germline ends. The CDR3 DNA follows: TGCAGTGCTTCCCCCGGGACGAGTTATGAAAAACTGTTTTTT. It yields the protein CSASPGTSYEKLFF.

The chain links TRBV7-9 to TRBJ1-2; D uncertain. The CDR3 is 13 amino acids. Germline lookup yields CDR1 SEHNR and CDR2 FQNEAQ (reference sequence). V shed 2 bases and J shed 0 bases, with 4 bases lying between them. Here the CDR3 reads CASSLNSNYGYTF. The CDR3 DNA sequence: TGTGCCAGCAGCTTAAACTCTAACTATGGCTACACCTTC.

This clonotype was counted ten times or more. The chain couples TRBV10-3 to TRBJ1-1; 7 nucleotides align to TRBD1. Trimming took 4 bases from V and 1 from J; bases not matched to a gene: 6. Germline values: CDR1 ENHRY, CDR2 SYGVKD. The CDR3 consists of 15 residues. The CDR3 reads CAISAPGQTNTEAFF. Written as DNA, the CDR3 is TGTGCCATCAGTGCCCCGGGACAGACGAACACTGAAGCTTTCTTT.

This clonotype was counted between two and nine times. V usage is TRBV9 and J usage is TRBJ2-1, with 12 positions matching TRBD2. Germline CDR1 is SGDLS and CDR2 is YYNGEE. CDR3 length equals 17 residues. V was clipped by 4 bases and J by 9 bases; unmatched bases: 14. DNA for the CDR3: TGTGCCAGCAGCCCTCGACTAGCGGGAGCGCCAAGAGTTGAGCAGTTCTTC. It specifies CASSPRLAGAPRVEQFF.

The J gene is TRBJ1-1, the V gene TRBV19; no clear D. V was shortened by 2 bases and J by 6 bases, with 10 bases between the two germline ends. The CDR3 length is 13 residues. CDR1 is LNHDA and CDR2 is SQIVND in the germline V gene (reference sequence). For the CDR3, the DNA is TGTGCCAGTAGTATACCGTCCTGGGCTGAAGCTTTCTTT. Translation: CASSIPSWAEAFF.

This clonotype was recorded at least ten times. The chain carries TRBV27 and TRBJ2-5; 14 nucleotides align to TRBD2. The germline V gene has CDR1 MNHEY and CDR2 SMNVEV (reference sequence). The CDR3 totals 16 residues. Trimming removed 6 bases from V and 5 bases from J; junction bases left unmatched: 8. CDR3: CASSGLAGGQGETQYF. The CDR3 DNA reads TGTGCCAGCAGCGGACTAGCGGGAGGCCAAGGGGAGACCCAGTACTTC.

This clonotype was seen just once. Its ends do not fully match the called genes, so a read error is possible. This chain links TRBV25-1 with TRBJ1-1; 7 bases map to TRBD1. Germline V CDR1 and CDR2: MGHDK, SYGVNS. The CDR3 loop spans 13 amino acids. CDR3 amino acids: CASREYGDSEAFF. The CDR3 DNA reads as TGTGCCAGCAGGGAATATGGGGACAGTGAAGCTTTCTTT.

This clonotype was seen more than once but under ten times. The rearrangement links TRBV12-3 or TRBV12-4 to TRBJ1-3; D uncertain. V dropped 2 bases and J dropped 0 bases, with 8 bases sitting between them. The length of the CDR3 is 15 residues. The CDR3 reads CASSLRRDSGNTIYF. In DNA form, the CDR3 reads TGTGCCAGCAGTTTAAGGAGGGACTCTGGAAACACCATATATTTT.

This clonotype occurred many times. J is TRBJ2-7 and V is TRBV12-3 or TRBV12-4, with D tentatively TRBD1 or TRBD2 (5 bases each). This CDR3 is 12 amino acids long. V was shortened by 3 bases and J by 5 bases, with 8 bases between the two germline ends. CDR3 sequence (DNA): TGTGCCAGCAGTTTTTGGGGGAACGAGCAGTACTTC. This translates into CASSFWGNEQYF.

Here the CDR3 reads CASSLRGGGGADTQYF. The CDR3 nucleotides read TGTGCCAGCAGCCTTAGGGGGGGGGGGGGGGCAGATACGCAGTATTTT. The V and J genes are TRBV6-1 and TRBJ2-3; perhaps TRBD2 as D (7 bases). V lost 6 bases, J lost 4 bases, and 20 bases lay in between. CDR1 and CDR2 (germline): MNHNS, SASEGT. CDR3 length: 16 residues.

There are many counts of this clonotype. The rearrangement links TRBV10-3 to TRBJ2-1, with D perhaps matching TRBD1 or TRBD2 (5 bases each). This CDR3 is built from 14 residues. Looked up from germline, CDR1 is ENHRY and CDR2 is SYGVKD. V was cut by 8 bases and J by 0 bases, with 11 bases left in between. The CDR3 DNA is TGTGCCATCGGGAAGGGGAGCTCCTACAATGAGCAGTTCTTC. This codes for CAIGKGSSYNEQFF.